Listed below are T cell receptor beta chains from one sample, sequenced in a study of T cells after yellow fever vaccination. From the 5' RACE reads, TCRdb called clonotypes with MiXCR, one entry per CDR3 protein. The data contain tens of thousands of distinct CDR3 sequences, about 14% of them singletons. Material: CD8+ T cells not binding an NS4B(214-222) dextramer, sorted from PBMCs, obtained roughly 20 days after the first yellow fever vaccination. These TCRs come from a man between 18 and 35 years old who received the YFV17D yellow fever vaccine. CDR3s include the opening cysteine and the closing phenylalanine or tryptophan. D genes are given only for firm matches. Clone size is given for some rows only: seen once, a few or many times, or a class if the clone is expanded.

d_call	clone_size	v_call	j_call	cdr3_aa	cdr3_nt
.	.	TRBV7-8	TRBJ1-4	CASSSRRGPAIATNEKLFF	TGTGCCAGCAGCTCGAGGAGGGGACCGGCAATTGCAACTAATGAAAAACTGTTTTTT
.	few	TRBV5-4	TRBJ2-7	CASSPQTVKEQYF	TGTGCCAGCAGCCCTCAGACAGTTAAGGAGCAGTACTTC
.	many	TRBV29-1	TRBJ1-1	CSVVGKNTEAFF	TGCAGCGTTGTGGGAAAGAACACTGAAGCTTTCTTT
.	.	TRBV6-2/TRBV6-3	TRBJ2-7	CASTGFWRGYYEQYF	TGTGCCAGCACTGGATTTTGGCGGGGATACTACGAGCAGTACTTC
.	.	TRBV12-3/TRBV12-4	TRBJ1-1	CASSPLGQLNTEAFF	TGTGCCAGCAGCCCCCTAGGGCAGTTGAACACTGAAGCTTTCTTT
.	.	TRBV4-1	TRBJ2-5	CASSQIPGPQETQYF	TGCGCCAGCAGCCAAATCCCGGGGCCACAAGAGACCCAGTACTTC
.	few	TRBV29-1	TRBJ1-5	CSVSVGISNQPQHF	TGCAGCGTTAGTGTCGGGATTAGCAATCAGCCCCAGCATTTT
.	few	TRBV6-1	TRBJ2-7	CASRTRTEAYEQYF	TGTGCCAGCAGGACCCGGACGGAAGCCTACGAGCAGTACTTC
.	.	TRBV13	TRBJ2-1	CASSDPGRTEQFF	TGTGCCAGCAGCGACCCCGGGCGGACTGAGCAGTTCTTC
.	few	TRBV3-1	TRBJ1-6	CASSQDLSMGRTYNSPLHF	TGTGCCAGCAGCCAAGATCTCAGCATGGGAAGGACCTATAATTCACCCCTCCACTTT
.	.	TRBV9	TRBJ2-1	CASSGYPADEQFF	TGTGCCAGCAGCGGCTACCCCGCGGATGAGCAGTTCTTC
.	.	TRBV4-1	TRBJ1-5	CASSQDFEGGQPQHF	TGCGCCAGCAGCCAAGATTTTGAGGGGGGCCAGCCCCAGCATTTT
.	.	TRBV10-3	TRBJ1-1	CAISYGADTEAFF	TGTGCCATCAGTTACGGGGCGGACACTGAAGCTTTCTTT
TRBD2	few	TRBV15	TRBJ2-5	CATSRALAEQETQYF	TGTGCCACCAGCAGAGCACTAGCGGAGCAAGAGACCCAGTACTTC
.	.	TRBV4-1	TRBJ2-5	CASSQALLGGETQYF	TGCGCCAGCAGCCAGGCCCTTTTAGGGGGAGAGACCCAGTACTTC
TRBD1	.	TRBV4-2	TRBJ2-7	CASSQGTGGWYEQYF	TGTGCCAGCAGCCAAGGGACAGGGGGATGGTACGAGCAGTACTTC
TRBD1	.	TRBV27	TRBJ1-2	CASSLSQGALDYRYTF	TGTGCCAGCAGTTTATCACAGGGGGCCTTAGACTATCGCTACACCTTC
.	.	TRBV12-3/TRBV12-4	TRBJ2-1	CASSLGFPKLNEQFF	TGTGCCAGCAGTCTAGGGTTCCCCAAGCTCAATGAGCAGTTCTTC
.	.	TRBV7-8	TRBJ2-1	CASSPWTEGNEQFF	TGTGCCAGCAGCCCCTGGACAGAGGGTAATGAGCAGTTCTTC
.	.	TRBV4-3	TRBJ1-3	CASSQGTAFGNTIYF	TGCGCCAGCAGCCAGGGAACAGCCTTTGGAAACACCATATATTTT
.	.	TRBV11-2	TRBJ2-2	CASRPRERNTGELFF	TGTGCCAGCAGACCCAGGGAAAGGAACACCGGGGAGCTGTTTTTT
.	.	TRBV7-9	TRBJ2-1	CASSPDGYNEQFF	TGTGCCAGCAGCCCGGACGGTTACAATGAGCAGTTCTTC
TRBD1	few	TRBV4-1	TRBJ1-6	CATKQGAGNSPLHF	TGCGCCACCAAACAGGGGGCCGGTAATTCACCCCTCCACTTT
.	few	TRBV7-2	TRBJ1-5	CASSLGQGIQPQHF	TGTGCCAGCAGCTTAGGGCAGGGGATTCAGCCCCAGCATTTT
.	.	TRBV11-2	TRBJ2-3	CASSLIAISTDTQYF	TGTGCCAGCAGCTTAATCGCCATAAGCACAGATACGCAGTATTTT
.	few	TRBV12-3/TRBV12-4	TRBJ2-3	CASSFGTLTDTQYF	TGTGCCAGCAGCTTTGGGACACTGACAGATACGCAGTATTTT
.	few	TRBV30	TRBJ2-1	CAWSVWGGHEQFF	TGTGCCTGGAGTGTATGGGGTGGCCATGAGCAGTTCTTC
TRBD2	.	TRBV13	TRBJ2-1	CASSWGLENEQFF	TGTGCCAGCAGCTGGGGACTAGAAAATGAGCAGTTCTTC
TRBD1	few	TRBV4-2	TRBJ2-7	CASSPGQGDYEQYF	TGTGCCAGCAGCCCCGGACAGGGAGACTACGAGCAGTACTTC
.	few	TRBV5-1	TRBJ2-3	CASSLTGPDTQYF	TGCGCCAGCAGCTTGACAGGGCCCGATACGCAGTATTTT
.	.	TRBV9	TRBJ2-1	CASSDGGLAYGQFF	TGTGCCAGCAGCGACGGGGGCCTAGCGTATGGGCAGTTCTTC
TRBD1	.	TRBV7-6	TRBJ2-5	CASSLTSWGDRGSFETQYF	TGTGCCAGCAGCTTAACTTCGTGGGGTGACAGGGGGTCTTTTGAGACCCAGTACTTC
.	.	TRBV10-1	TRBJ2-7	CASSESGFDEQYF	TGCGCCAGCAGTGAATCGGGGTTCGACGAGCAGTACTTC
TRBD1	.	TRBV15	TRBJ2-1	CATSARGRESYNEQFF	TGTGCCACCAGCGCCAGGGGGCGCGAGTCCTACAATGAGCAGTTCTTC
.	few	TRBV6-2/TRBV6-3	TRBJ2-1	CASSTPRARNEQFF	TGTGCCAGCAGTACCCCGAGGGCGCGTAATGAGCAGTTCTTC
.	.	TRBV11-2	TRBJ1-1	CASSPPPGQNTEAFF	TGTGCCAGCAGCCCTCCACCGGGACAGAACACTGAAGCTTTCTTT
.	few	TRBV4-3	TRBJ1-3	CASSQEGGSAGNTIYF	TGCGCCAGCAGCCAAGAAGGCGGGTCCGCTGGAAACACCATATATTTT
TRBD2	few	TRBV28	TRBJ2-1	CASSWTSGVYNEQFF	TGTGCCAGCAGTTGGACTAGCGGGGTATACAATGAGCAGTTCTTC
.	many	TRBV6-2/TRBV6-3	TRBJ2-2	CASSYGVSGELFF	TGTGCCAGCAGTTACGGGGTTTCCGGGGAGCTGTTTTTT
TRBD1	many	TRBV20-1	TRBJ1-2	CSASLDRVPDGYTF	TGCAGTGCTAGCTTGGACAGGGTCCCGGATGGCTACACCTTC
.	few	TRBV12-3/TRBV12-4	TRBJ1-5	CASSWEGLNQPQHF	TGTGCCAGCAGTTGGGAAGGCTTAAATCAGCCCCAGCATTTT
.	.	TRBV6-5	TRBJ2-5	CASSYSQGTGETQYF	TGTGCCAGCAGTTACTCCCAGGGGACGGGAGAGACCCAGTACTTC
.	few	TRBV5-6	TRBJ1-1	CASRYGNTEAFF	TGTGCCAGCAGGTATGGGAACACTGAAGCTTTCTTT
.	.	TRBV20-1	TRBJ2-1	CSASGEDSSYNEQFF	TGCAGTGCTAGTGGGGAAGACAGCTCCTACAATGAGCAGTTCTTC
.	many	TRBV18	TRBJ2-1	CASSPYVQGLYNEQFF	TGTGCCAGCTCACCGTACGTTCAGGGGTTGTACAATGAGCAGTTCTTC
.	.	TRBV10-3	TRBJ1-3	CAISEGGTGNTIYF	TGTGCCATCAGTGAGGGAGGAACTGGAAACACCATATATTTT
.	few	TRBV18	TRBJ1-4	CASSRRGGLNEKLFF	TGTGCCAGCTCACGAAGAGGGGGACTTAATGAAAAACTGTTTTTT
.	.	TRBV20-1	TRBJ1-1	CSASRAYGTNTEAFF	TGCAGTGCTTCCCGAGCGTATGGGACGAACACTGAAGCTTTCTTT
.	.	TRBV12-3/TRBV12-4	TRBJ1-1	CANSWGVEAFF	TGTGCCAACAGCTGGGGGGTCGAAGCTTTCTTT
.	.	TRBV9	TRBJ2-3	CASSGAGATDTQYF	TGTGCCAGCAGCGGCGCGGGGGCAACAGATACGCAGTATTTT
TRBD1	.	TRBV12-3/TRBV12-4	TRBJ1-1	CASSTPDRQAFF	TGTGCCAGCAGTACCCCGGACAGGCAAGCTTTCTTT
.	few	TRBV6-1	TRBJ2-5	CASSDNLWQLGETQYF	TGTGCCAGCAGTGATAACCTCTGGCAGCTCGGAGAGACCCAGTACTTC
TRBD1	.	TRBV12-3/TRBV12-4	TRBJ1-1	CASSPRQGMNTEAFF	TGTGCCAGCAGTCCACGACAGGGGATGAACACTGAAGCTTTCTTT
.	many	TRBV4-2	TRBJ1-1	CASSQDERATGLNTEAFF	TGTGCCAGCAGCCAAGATGAGCGGGCTACAGGTCTTAACACTGAAGCTTTCTTT
.	.	TRBV12-5	TRBJ2-7	CASGLTGTPYEQYF	TGTGCTAGTGGTTTGACGGGGACCCCCTACGAGCAGTACTTC
TRBD2	.	TRBV4-3	TRBJ2-3	CASSPVAGRGADTQYF	TGCGCCAGCAGCCCAGTAGCGGGACGGGGAGCAGATACGCAGTATTTT
.	few	TRBV5-1	TRBJ2-7	CASSSNGRGAVEQYF	TGCGCCAGCAGTTCAAACGGTCGCGGGGCCGTCGAGCAGTACTTC